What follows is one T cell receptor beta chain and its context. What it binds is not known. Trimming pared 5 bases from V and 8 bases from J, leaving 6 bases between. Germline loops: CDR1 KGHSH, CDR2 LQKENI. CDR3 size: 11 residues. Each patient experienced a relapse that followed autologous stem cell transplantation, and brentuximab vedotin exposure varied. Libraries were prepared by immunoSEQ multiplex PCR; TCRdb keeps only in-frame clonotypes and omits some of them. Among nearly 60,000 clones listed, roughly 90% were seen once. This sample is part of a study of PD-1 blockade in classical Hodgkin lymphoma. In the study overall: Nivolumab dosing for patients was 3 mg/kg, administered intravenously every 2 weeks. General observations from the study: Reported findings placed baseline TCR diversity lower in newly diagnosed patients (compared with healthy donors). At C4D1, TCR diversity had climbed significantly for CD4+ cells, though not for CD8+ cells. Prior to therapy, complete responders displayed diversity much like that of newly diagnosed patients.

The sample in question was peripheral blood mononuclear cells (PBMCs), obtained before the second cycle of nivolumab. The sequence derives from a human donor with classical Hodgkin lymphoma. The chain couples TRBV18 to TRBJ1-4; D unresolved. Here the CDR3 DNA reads TGTGCCAGCTCAGATCTCGAAAAACTGTTTTTT. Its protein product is CASSDLEKLFF.